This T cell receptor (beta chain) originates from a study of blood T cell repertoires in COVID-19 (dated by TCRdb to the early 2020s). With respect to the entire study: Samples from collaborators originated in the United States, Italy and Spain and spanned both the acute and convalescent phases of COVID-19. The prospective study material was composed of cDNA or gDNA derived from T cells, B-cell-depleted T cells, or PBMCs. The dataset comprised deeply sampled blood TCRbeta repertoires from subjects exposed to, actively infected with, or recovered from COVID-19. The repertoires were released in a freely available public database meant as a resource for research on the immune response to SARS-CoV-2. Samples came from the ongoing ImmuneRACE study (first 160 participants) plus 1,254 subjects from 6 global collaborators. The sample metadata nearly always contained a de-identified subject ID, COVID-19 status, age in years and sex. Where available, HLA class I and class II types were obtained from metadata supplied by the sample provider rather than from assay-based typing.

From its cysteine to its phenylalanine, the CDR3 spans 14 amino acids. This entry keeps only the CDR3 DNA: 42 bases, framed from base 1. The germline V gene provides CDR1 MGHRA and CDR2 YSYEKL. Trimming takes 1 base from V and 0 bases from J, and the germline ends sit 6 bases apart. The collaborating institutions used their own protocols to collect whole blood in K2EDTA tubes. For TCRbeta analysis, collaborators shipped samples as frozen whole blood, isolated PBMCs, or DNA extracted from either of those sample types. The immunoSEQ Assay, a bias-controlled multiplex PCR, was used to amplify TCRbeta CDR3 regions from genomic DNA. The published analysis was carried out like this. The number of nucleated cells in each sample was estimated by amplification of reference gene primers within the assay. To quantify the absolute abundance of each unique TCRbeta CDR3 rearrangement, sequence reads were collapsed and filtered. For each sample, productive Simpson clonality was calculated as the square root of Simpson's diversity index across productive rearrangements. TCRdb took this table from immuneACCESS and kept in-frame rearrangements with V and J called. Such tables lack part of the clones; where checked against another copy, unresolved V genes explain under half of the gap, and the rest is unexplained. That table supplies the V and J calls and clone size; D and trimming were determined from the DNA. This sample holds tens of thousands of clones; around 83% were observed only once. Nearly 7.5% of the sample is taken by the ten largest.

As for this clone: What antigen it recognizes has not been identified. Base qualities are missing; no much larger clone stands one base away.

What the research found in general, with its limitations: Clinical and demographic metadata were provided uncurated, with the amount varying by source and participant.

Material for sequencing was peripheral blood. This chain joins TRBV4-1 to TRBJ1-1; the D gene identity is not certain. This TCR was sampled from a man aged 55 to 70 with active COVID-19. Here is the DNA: TGCGCCAGCAGCCAAGTGGGAGTGAACACTGAAGCTTTCTTT. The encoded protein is CASSQVGVNTEAFF.